These 30 T cell receptor beta chains share one sample of origin, sequenced in a study of T cell responses to AZD1222 COVID-19 vaccine (dated by TCRdb to the early 2020s). The protocol used for the library was the immunoSEQ multiplex PCR assay. TCRdb took this table from immuneACCESS and kept in-frame rearrangements with V and J called. Such tables lack part of the clones; where checked against another copy, unresolved V genes explain under half of the gap, and the rest is unexplained. The sample table lists approximately 100,000 clones, 92% of them with a count of one. The ten biggest clones cover around 1.2% of the sample. Reading the label with the study, this specimen's time point is: baseline before first vaccination. The material sequenced was peripheral blood, taken on day 0 of AZD1222 vaccination. All receptors derive from an adult in good health.

The chain carries TRBV3-1 (or the pseudogene TRBV3-2) and TRBJ2-5, with unresolved D. V shed 4 bases and J shed 5 bases, with 11 bases lying between them. The CDR3 has 13 amino acids. Looked up from germline, CDR1 is LGHDT and CDR2 is YNNKEL (reference sequence). The CDR3 loop is CASSPPGRETQYF. The CDR3 DNA reads TGTGCCAGCAGCCCCCCAGGTCGGGAGACCCAGTACTTC.

V and J are TRBV10-3 and TRBJ2-6; the D gene is possibly TRBD1 (5 bases). This CDR3 comprises 16 residues. The germline CDR1 and CDR2 sequences are ENHRY and SYGVKD. V shed 0 bases and J shed 4 bases, with 10 bases lying between them. CDR3 in amino acids: CAISESGVRGANVLTF. The CDR3 DNA reads TGTGCCATCAGTGAGTCAGGGGTCCGGGGGGCCAACGTCCTGACTTTC.

The V call is TRBV7-9, the J call TRBJ2-7, with 7 bases lining up with TRBD1. This CDR3 contains 14 residues. V lost 3 bases, J lost 3 bases, and 5 bases stayed unmatched. Germline CDR1 SEHNR, CDR2 FQNEAQ (reference sequence). The CDR3 reads CASSLDRMGYEQYF. In nucleotides, the CDR3 is TGTGCCAGCAGCTTGGACAGGATGGGCTACGAGCAGTACTTC.

This clone was found once. CDR3 amino acids: CASSEPIGLAGGLPNTGELFF. CDR3 sequence (DNA): TGCGCCAGCAGTGAGCCTATAGGACTAGCGGGGGGACTACCGAACACCGGGGAGCTGTTTTTT. The gene calls are TRBV10-1 and TRBJ2-2, with TRBD2 matching over 14 bases. The CDR3 sequence is 21 residues long. Trimming cost V 2 bases and J 0 bases; bases outside gene matches: 11. Germline V lookup: CDR1 WNHNN, CDR2 SYGVQD (reference sequence).

This chain uses TRBV27 with TRBJ2-6, with D perhaps matching TRBD1 (6 bases). Germline CDR1 MNHEY, CDR2 SMNVEV (reference sequence). V lost 4 bases and J 0 bases, leaving 13 bases between the germline ends. This CDR3 has 17 residues. The CDR3 sequence: CASSWYGQSSGANVLTF. The CDR3 region has the DNA TGTGCCAGCAGTTGGTACGGACAGAGCTCTGGGGCCAACGTCCTGACTTTC.

This rearrangement joins TRBV30 to TRBJ1-2; 7 bases align to TRBD1. Germline CDR1 GTSNPN, CDR2 SVGIG (reference sequence). Trimming at V came to 0 bases and at J to 6 bases, leaving 7 bases not matched to a gene. CDR3 length equals 14 residues. The CDR3 loop reads CAWSVFTGANGYTF. CDR3 coding DNA: TGTGCCTGGAGTGTATTCACAGGGGCGAATGGCTACACCTTC.

This clone was recorded only once. CDR3 in amino acids: CASSLFGGAKNIQYF. The CDR3 DNA follows: TGCGCCAGCTCGCTCTTCGGAGGGGCCAAAAACATTCAGTACTTC. The rearrangement uses TRBV4-3 and TRBJ2-4; possibly TRBD2 for D (6 bases). Deletions cut 8 bases from V and 1 base from J, with 15 bases between. Germline loops: CDR1 LGHNA, CDR2 YSLEER. This CDR3 spans 15 amino acids.

The CDR3 coding sequence is TGTGCCAGCAGTTTAGGCGGGAGCGGGTATGAGCAGTTCTTC. The encoded protein is CASSLGGSGYEQFF. The gene calls are TRBV27 and TRBJ2-1; TRBD2 matches at 7 bases. V dropped 2 bases and J dropped 8; count of bases not matched to a gene: 6. The length of the CDR3 is 14 residues. Germline lookup yields CDR1 MNHEY and CDR2 SMNVEV (reference sequence).

The chain is built from TRBV7-2 and TRBJ1-4; D unresolved. The germline V gene has CDR1 SGHTA and CDR2 FQGNSA. Trimming left V 3 bases short and J 2 bases short, with 10 bases between. The CDR3 loop spans 15 amino acids. As DNA, the CDR3 is TGTGCCAGCAGCTTCACTGGGATGACTAATGAAAAACTGTTTTTT. It encodes CASSFTGMTNEKLFF.

The chain employs TRBV2 and TRBJ1-2; D is possibly TRBD1 (5 bases). The germline V gene encodes CDR1 SNHLY and CDR2 FYNNEI. The ends were cut back, 6 bases at V and 3 bases at J, with 14 bases in the middle. This CDR3 comprises 14 residues. The chain's CDR3 is CASRSRDFHYGYTF. In nucleotides, the CDR3 is TGTGCCAGCAGGTCCCGGGACTTTCACTATGGCTACACCTTC.

The V and J genes are TRBV7-9 and TRBJ1-4; 7 bases are a match to TRBD1. Germline V CDR1 and CDR2: SEHNR, FQNEAQ (reference sequence). The V and J ends lost 5 bases and 8 bases, in that order; junction bases with no gene match: 8. CDR3 length equals 14 residues. The CDR3 protein is CASSRQGFGEKLFF. CDR3 coding DNA: TGTGCCAGCAGCCGACAGGGATTTGGGGAAAAACTGTTTTTT.

The rearrangement uses TRBV30 and TRBJ2-1; D uncertain. The CDR3 length is 11 residues. Germline assignment: CDR1 GTSNPN and CDR2 SVGIG (reference sequence). V lost 1 base and J 5 bases, leaving 3 bases between the germline ends. The CDR3 loop reads CAWSENNEQFF. CDR3 sequence (DNA): TGTGCCTGGAGTGAGAACAATGAGCAGTTCTTC.

The chain has TRBV11-3 and TRBJ2-7; 12 nucleotides match TRBD2. V shed 0 bases, J shed 7 bases, and the junction held 13 bases outside the gene matches. The CDR3 loop spans 18 amino acids. The germline V gene has CDR1 SGHNT and CDR2 YENEEA. The CDR3 reads CASSLDSASGGAGGEQYF. The CDR3 nucleotides read TGTGCCAGCAGCTTAGATTCAGCTAGCGGGGGGGCCGGTGGAGAGCAGTACTTC.

The chain uses TRBV4-2 and TRBJ1-1; D is ambiguous. The CDR3 sequence is 14 residues long. The V end was cut by 1 base, the J end by 7 bases, with 13 bases between. Germline CDR1 reads LGHNA; CDR2 reads YNFKEQ. CDR3 DNA sequence: TGTGCCAGCAGCCAAGGGAACGCCCAGATTGAAGCTTTCTTT. This gives the protein CASSQGNAQIEAFF.

This clone was detected only a few times. The rearrangement links TRBV7-2 to TRBJ2-7, with D unclear. Trimming cost V 6 bases and J 0 bases, with 6 bases left between them. This CDR3 comprises 12 residues. Per the germline V gene, CDR1 is SGHTA and CDR2 is FQGNSA. The DNA of the CDR3 is TGTGCCAGCAGTATAAGCTCCTACGAGCAGTACTTC. Amino acid sequence: CASSISSYEQYF.

The V call is TRBV24-1, the J call TRBJ2-2; 10 bases are shared with TRBD1. The CDR3 covers 14 residues. Per germline, CDR1 KGHDR and CDR2 SFDVKD. The V and J ends lost 7 bases and 7 bases, in that order; junction bases with no gene match: 5. CDR3 sequence (DNA): TGTGCCACCAGACCGGGACAGGGGTTCGGGGAGCTGTTTTTT. Encoded protein: CATRPGQGFGELFF.

The rearrangement uses TRBV4-1 and TRBJ1-2; 8 bases are shared with TRBD1. The length of the CDR3 is 17 residues. V lost 0 bases, J lost 5 bases, and 11 bases stayed unmatched. Germline assignment: CDR1 MGHRA and CDR2 YSYEKL. The CDR3 is CASSQETDRGFPYGYTF. CDR3 sequence (DNA): TGCGCCAGCAGCCAAGAAACCGACAGGGGATTTCCTTATGGCTACACCTTC.

DNA for the CDR3: TGTGCCAGCAGCCAGGACTCTAGCGGGAGTTATTTCGAGCAGTACTTC. Protein: CASSQDSSGSYFEQYF. The V call is TRBV3-1 (or the pseudogene TRBV3-2), the J call TRBJ2-7, with 10 bases identical to TRBD2. This CDR3 region has 16 residues. Germline trimming cut 3 bases from V and 6 bases from J; bases unmatched to any gene: 11. Germline CDR1 LGHDT, CDR2 YNNKEL (reference sequence).

This rearrangement joins TRBV14 to TRBJ2-7, with 8 bases fitting TRBD1. Trimming cost V 4 bases and J 7 bases; bases outside gene matches: 12. The CDR3 has 15 amino acids. Germline values: CDR1 SGHDN, CDR2 FVKESK. The CDR3 loop reads CASSPEPDRVREQYF. The CDR3 bases are TGTGCCAGCAGCCCGGAACCGGACAGGGTGAGGGAGCAGTACTTC.

This chain connects TRBV3-1 (or the pseudogene TRBV3-2) to TRBJ1-2, with TRBD1 as a possible D gene (5 bases). Germline V gene data show CDR1 as LGHDT and CDR2 as YNNKEL (reference sequence). Trimming removed 3 bases at V and 3 bases at J, with 11 bases between. The CDR3 contains 14 residues. For the CDR3, the DNA is TGTGCCAGCAGCCAGTCGGGGCTGGACTATGGCTACACCTTC. It is translated as CASSQSGLDYGYTF.

The chain carries TRBV7-2 and TRBJ2-5; 14 bases line up with TRBD2. In germline, CDR1 is SGHTA, CDR2 FQGNSA. CDR3 length equals 14 residues. V shed 5 bases, J shed 9 bases, and the junction held 5 bases outside the gene matches. CDR3: CASSVTSGGVSQYF. In DNA form, the CDR3 reads TGTGCCAGCAGCGTGACTAGCGGGGGGGTGTCCCAGTACTTC.

The chain couples TRBV10-3 to TRBJ1-2; D gene unclear. Germline V CDR1 and CDR2: ENHRY, SYGVKD. The CDR3 runs to 13 residues. The ends were cut back, 6 bases at V and 1 base at J, with 9 bases in the middle. CDR3 residues: CAISPTVNYGYTF. CDR3 DNA sequence: TGTGCCATCAGCCCGACCGTTAACTATGGCTACACCTTC.

The rearrangement uses TRBV30 and TRBJ1-4; tentatively, D is TRBD1 (6 bases). The CDR3 has 14 amino acids. Per the germline V gene, CDR1 is GTSNPN and CDR2 is SVGIG (reference sequence). V lost 5 bases, J lost 3 bases, and 13 bases lay in between. The CDR3 DNA sequence: TGTGCCTGGGGTCTCGGGACATCTAATGAAAAACTGTTTTTT. Translating it yields CAWGLGTSNEKLFF.

The rearrangement links TRBV12-5 to TRBJ2-3; D remains ambiguous. The CDR3 loop spans 12 amino acids. V lost 6 bases, J lost 4 bases, and 8 bases lay in between. CDR1 and CDR2 from the germline V gene are LGHNT and FRNRAP. The CDR3 DNA follows: TGTGCTAGTGGCTCTAGAGCAGATACGCAGTATTTT. This sequence encodes CASGSRADTQYF.

This sequence joins TRBV6-5 and TRBJ2-2, with 8 bases aligning to TRBD2. CDR3 length equals 14 residues. Germline V lookup: CDR1 MNHEY, CDR2 SVGAGI. V was clipped by 6 bases and J by 8 bases; unmatched bases: 8. Here the CDR3 DNA reads TGTGCCAGCAGCCCCTCGAGCGGGAGTGGGGAGCTGTTTTTT. Its protein is CASSPSSGSGELFF.

The chain combines TRBV2 with TRBJ1-5, with D tentatively TRBD1 (6 bases). CDR1 and CDR2 (germline): SNHLY, FYNNEI. V was cut by 8 bases and J by 3 bases, with 14 bases left in between. The CDR3 has 14 amino acids. The CDR3 coding sequence is TGTGCCAGCGGAGGGGGGCAGGACAATCAGCCCCAGCATTTT. Translating gives CASGGGQDNQPQHF. The full variable domain, rest sourced from reference TRBV2 and TRBJ1-5, is EPEVTQTPSHQVTQMGQEVILRCVPISNHLYFYWYRQILGQKVEFLVSFYNNEISEKSEIFDDQFSVERPDGSNFTLKIRSTKLEDSAMYFCASGGGQDNQPQHFGDGTRLSIL.

The chain links TRBV7-3 to TRBJ2-1, with D possibly matching TRBD2 (6 bases). The CDR3 has 12 residues. In germline, CDR1 is SGHTA, CDR2 FQGTGA. Trimming took off 3 bases at V and 10 bases at J, with 10 bases between the two ends. The CDR3 protein is CASSLGGGEQFF. CDR3 bases: TGTGCCAGCAGCTTGGGAGGTGGGGAGCAGTTCTTC.

The rearrangement links TRBV2 to TRBJ1-3, with D uncertain. The CDR3 has 14 residues. Germline CDR1 is SNHLY and CDR2 is FYNNEI. Trimming removed 2 bases at V and 5 bases at J, with 10 bases between. The CDR3 bases are TGTGCCAGCAGTGAAAGCCTGACTAGAAACACCATATATTTT. This sequence encodes CASSESLTRNTIYF.

The gene calls are TRBV9 and TRBJ1-4, with TRBD1 as a possible D gene (5 bases). The germline CDR1 and CDR2 sequences are SGDLS and YYNGEE. CDR3 size: 15 residues. Trimming removed 4 bases from V and 0 bases from J, with 10 bases in between. The CDR3 sequence: CASSIRGATNEKLFF. For the CDR3, the DNA is TGTGCCAGCAGCATTCGAGGGGCAACTAATGAAAAACTGTTTTTT.

The genes are TRBV5-6 and TRBJ2-7; 9 bases line up with TRBD1. The CDR3 is made up of 16 amino acids. The germline V gene has CDR1 SGHDT and CDR2 YYEEEE. The V segment lost 7 bases and the J segment 1 base; nucleotides outside the gene matches: 12. The chain's CDR3 is CASSRVTTGGSYEQYF. CDR3 DNA: TGTGCCAGCTCGCGAGTCACGACAGGGGGGTCCTACGAGCAGTACTTC.